This T cell receptor beta chain was recorded in a study of T cell repertoires in aging, cancer and after chemotherapy. Study details: Donor ages fell into six groups from 30 or younger up to 70 or older.

The junction had 3 bases not matched to a gene; V was cut back by 3 bases and J by 4 bases. The CDR3 consists of 15 residues. CDR1 and CDR2 from the germline V gene are SGHRS and YFSETQ. Multiplex touch-down PCR with TRB-A/B primers amplified rearranged V-D-J TRB sequences. TCRdb analysed the multiplex PCR reads with MiXCR anew, one entry per CDR3 protein. The sample lists about 5,800 distinct CDR3 sequences; less than 25% were seen once. TCR beta rearrangements were amplified from peripheral blood genomic DNA. This clonotype was detected only a few times. The origin of this receptor is a human donor with a blood cancer. The chain has TRBV5-1 and TRBJ2-1; 11 bases are a match to TRBD2. Sequenced input: blood. The CDR3 DNA follows: TGCGCCAGCAGCTCCACTAGCGGGAGATACAATGAGCAGTTCTTC. Translating it yields CASSSTSGRYNEQFF.